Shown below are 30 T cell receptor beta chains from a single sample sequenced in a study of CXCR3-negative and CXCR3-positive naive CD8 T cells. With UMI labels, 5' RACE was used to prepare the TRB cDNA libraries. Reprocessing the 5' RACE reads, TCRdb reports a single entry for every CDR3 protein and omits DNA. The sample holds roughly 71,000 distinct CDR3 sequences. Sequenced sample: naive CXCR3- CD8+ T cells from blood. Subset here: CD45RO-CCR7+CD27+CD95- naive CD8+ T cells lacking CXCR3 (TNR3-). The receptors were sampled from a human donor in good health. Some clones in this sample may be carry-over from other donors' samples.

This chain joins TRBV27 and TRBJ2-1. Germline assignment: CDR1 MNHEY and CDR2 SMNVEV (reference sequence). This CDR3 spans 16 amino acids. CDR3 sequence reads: CASSLFGGSSYNEQFF.

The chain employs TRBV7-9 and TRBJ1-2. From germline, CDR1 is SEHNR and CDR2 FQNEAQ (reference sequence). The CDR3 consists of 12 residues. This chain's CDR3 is CASSKDPYGYTF.

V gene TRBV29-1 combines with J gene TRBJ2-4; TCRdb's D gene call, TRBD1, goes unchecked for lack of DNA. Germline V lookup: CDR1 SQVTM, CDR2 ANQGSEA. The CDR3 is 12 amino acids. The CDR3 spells CSAWTGGNIQYF.

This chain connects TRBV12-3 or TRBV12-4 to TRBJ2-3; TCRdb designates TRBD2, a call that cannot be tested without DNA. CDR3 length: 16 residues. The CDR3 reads CASNLASGGTTDTQYF.

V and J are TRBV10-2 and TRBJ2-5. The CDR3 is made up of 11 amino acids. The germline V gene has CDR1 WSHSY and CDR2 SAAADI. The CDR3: CASRKTGTQYF.

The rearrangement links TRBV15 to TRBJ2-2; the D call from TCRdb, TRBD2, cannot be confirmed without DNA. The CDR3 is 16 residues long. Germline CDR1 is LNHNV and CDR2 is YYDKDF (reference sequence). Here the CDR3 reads CATSRISGGATGELFF.

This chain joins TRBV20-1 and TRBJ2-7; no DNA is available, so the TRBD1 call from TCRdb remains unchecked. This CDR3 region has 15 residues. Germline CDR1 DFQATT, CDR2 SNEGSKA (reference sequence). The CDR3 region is CSARDYSGGPYEQYF.

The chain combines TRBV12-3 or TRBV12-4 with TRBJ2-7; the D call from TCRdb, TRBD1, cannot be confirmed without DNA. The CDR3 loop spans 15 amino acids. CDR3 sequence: CASSPTGDLSYEQYF.

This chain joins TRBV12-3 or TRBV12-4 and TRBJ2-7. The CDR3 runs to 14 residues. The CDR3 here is CASSLGVRAYEQYF.

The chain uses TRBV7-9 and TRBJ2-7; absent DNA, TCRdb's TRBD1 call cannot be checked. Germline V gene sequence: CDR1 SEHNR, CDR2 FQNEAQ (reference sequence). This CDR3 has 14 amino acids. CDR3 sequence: CASSPRTQEYEQYF. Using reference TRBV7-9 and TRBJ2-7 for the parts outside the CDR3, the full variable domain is DTGVSQNPRHKITKRGQNVTFRCDPISEHNRLYWYRQTLGQGPEFLTYFQNEAQLEKSRLLSDRFSAERPKGSFSTLEIQRTEQGDSAMYLCASSPRTQEYEQYFGPGTRLTVT.

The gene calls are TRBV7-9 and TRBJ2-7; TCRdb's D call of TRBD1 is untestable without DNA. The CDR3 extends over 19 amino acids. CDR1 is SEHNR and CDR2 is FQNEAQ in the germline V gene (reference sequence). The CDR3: CASSVSSSGGRWGPYEQYF.

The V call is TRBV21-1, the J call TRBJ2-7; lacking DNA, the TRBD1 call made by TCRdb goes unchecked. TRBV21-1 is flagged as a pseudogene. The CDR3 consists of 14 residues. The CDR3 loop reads CASSKGDRRREQYF.

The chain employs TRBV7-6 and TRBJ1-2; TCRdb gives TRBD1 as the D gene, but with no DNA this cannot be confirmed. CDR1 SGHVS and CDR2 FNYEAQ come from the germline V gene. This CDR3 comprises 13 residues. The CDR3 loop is CASSSDRAGGYTF.

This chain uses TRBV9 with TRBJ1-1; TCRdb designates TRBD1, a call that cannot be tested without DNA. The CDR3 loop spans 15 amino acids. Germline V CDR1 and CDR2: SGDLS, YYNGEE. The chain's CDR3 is CASSVYGGMNTEAFF.

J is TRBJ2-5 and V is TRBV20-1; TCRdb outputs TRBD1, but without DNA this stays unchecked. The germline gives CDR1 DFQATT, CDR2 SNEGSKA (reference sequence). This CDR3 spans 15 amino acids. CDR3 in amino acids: CSASPLAPYVETQYF.

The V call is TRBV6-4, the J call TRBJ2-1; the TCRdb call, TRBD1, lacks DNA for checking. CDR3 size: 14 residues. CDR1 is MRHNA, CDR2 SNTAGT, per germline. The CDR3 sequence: CASSDGTGGNEQFF.

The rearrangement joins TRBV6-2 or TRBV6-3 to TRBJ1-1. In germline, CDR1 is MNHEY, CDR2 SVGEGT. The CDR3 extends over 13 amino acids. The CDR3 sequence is CASTGYRPYEAFF.

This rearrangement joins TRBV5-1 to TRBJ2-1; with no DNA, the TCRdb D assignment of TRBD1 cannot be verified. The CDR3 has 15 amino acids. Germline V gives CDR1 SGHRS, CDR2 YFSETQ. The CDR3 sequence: CASRWDAGQGNEQFF.

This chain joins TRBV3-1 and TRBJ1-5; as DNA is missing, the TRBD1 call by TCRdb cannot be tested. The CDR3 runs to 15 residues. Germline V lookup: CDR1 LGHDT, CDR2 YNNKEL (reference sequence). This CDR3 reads CASSRTGGPFQPQHF.

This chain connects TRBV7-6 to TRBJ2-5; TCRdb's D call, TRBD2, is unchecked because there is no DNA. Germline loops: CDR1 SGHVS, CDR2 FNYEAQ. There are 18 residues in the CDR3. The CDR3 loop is CASSLTVAGGPPEETQYF.

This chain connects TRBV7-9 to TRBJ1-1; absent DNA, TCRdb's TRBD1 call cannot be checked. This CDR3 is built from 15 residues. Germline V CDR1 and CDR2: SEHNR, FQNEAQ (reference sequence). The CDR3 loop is CASSSTVTGRTEAFF.

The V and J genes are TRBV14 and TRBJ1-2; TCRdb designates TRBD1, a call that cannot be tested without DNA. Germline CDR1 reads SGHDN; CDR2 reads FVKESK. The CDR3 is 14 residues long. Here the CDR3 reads CASSQAGVGYGYTF.

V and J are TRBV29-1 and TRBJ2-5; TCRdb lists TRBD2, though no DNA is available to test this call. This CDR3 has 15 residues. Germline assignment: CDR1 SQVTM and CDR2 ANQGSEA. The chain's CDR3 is CSVEDPRGREETQYF.

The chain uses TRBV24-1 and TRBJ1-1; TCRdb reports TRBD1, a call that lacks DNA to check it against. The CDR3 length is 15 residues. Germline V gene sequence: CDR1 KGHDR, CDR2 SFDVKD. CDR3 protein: CATSDSHRDETEAFF.

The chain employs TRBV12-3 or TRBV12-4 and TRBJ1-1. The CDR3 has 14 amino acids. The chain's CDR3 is CASSFGGGLTEAFF.

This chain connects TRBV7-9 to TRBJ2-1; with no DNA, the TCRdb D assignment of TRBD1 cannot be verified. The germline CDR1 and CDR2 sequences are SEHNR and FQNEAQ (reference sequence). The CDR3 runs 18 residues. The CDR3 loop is CASSPSTPGQGPYNEQFF.

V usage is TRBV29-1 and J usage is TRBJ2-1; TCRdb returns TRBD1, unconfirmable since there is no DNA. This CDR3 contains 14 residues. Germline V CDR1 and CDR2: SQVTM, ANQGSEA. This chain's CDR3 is CSVGTAGDYNEQFF.

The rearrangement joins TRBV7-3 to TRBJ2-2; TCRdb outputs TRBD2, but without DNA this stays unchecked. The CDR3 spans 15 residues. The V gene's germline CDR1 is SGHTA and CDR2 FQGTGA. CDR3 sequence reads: CASSLGLAADRELFF.

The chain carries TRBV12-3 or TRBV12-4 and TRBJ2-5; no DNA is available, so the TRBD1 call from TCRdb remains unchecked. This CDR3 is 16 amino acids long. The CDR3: CASSNKTGGYEETQYF.

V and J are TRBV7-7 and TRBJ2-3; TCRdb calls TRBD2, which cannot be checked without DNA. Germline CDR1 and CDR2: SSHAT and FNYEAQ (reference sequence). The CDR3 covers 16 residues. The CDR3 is CASSPLRSGGTDTQYF.